This T cell receptor beta chain was captured in a study of T cell repertoires in cytomegalovirus infection. Study context: Through public TCR beta signatures, both CMV infection and matching HLA type were indicated. Study conclusions and caveats: Dominating the ex vivo response were HLA-C-restricted CMV-specific TCR beta clonotypes. Of the TCR beta families, the public ones yielded a cumulative frequency that identified carriers of CMV plus the relevant HLA.

This clonotype was seen repeatedly, ten times or more. Its cognate antigen is unknown. MiXCR, applied by TCRdb to the reads, yields one record per CDR3 protein. The sample includes 250,000 to 300,000 distinct CDR3 sequences, over 8% seen only once; the top ten take over 13%. This clonotype originated in a human donor in good health (CMV status not recorded). Some clones in this sample may be carry-over from other donors' samples. Sequencing was done on a sample of PBMCs.

The CDR3 sequence is CASKPGQYNSPLHF. CDR3 sequence (DNA): TGTGCCAGCAAACCAGGACAGTATAATTCACCCCTCCACTTT. This rearrangement joins TRBV7-2 to TRBJ1-6; tentatively, D is TRBD1 (6 bases). V lost 7 bases, J lost 4 bases, and 11 bases lay in between. This CDR3 has 14 residues. Germline V CDR1 and CDR2: SGHTA, FQGNSA.